The rows below give T cell receptor beta chains drawn from one sample of a study of shared clonotypes between healthy human individuals. The protocol was immunoSEQ multiplex PCR, while the TCRdb copy is restricted to in-frame clones and leaves out a portion. The data contain more than 1,200,000 clones, around 98.5% of them singletons. Material for sequencing was naive CD4+ T cells sorted from blood. These receptors all stem from a man aged 25-45 years in good health. Both conserved end residues are part of each CDR3. The D gene is left open where the match is weak. A clone size is listed for some rows: how often the clone was seen (once, few, many), or a class if it is expanded.

j_call d_call clone_size v_call cdr3_nt cdr3_aa
TRBJ2-1 - - TRBV11-3 TGTGCCAGCAGCCGTATCGGGGGTGTGAATGAGCAGTTCTTC CASSRIGGVNEQFF
TRBJ2-7 TRBD2 - TRBV5-8 TGTGCCAGCAGCTTGGTGAGGGAGGGCCTGCACGAGCAGTACTTC CASSLVREGLHEQYF
TRBJ2-7 - - TRBV19 TGTGCCAGTAGTCCCCGCCAGGGCCTTTCCTACGAGCAGTACTTC CASSPRQGLSYEQYF
TRBJ2-7 - - TRBV18 TGTGCCAGCTCACCACCGATACACCAGCCGTTACACTACGAGCAGTACTTC CASSPPIHQPLHYEQYF
TRBJ2-1 - - TRBV15 TGTGCCACCAGCAGAGAACAATACAATGAGCAGTTCTTC CATSREQYNEQFF
TRBJ2-3 - - TRBV10-3 TGTGCCATCAGTGATTGGGCTAGCACAGATACGCAGTATTTT CAISDWASTDTQYF
TRBJ1-1 - few TRBV28 TGTGCCAGCAGTCCACCGGGTAGAGGAACTTTCTTT CASSPPGRGTFF
TRBJ1-5 TRBD1 - TRBV19 TGTGCCAGTAGGACGACAGGGACGGGCAATCAGCCCCAGCATTTT CASRTTGTGNQPQHF
TRBJ2-6 TRBD1 - TRBV28 TGTGCCAGCAGTACGACAGGGGCTGGGGCCAACGTCCTGACTTTC CASSTTGAGANVLTF
TRBJ2-5 - - TRBV18 TGTGCCAGCTCACCATATAAAGAGACCCAGTACTTC CASSPYKETQYF
TRBJ2-7 - - TRBV10-3 TGTGCCATCAGTGGTCGAGGGACGGGGGTCGAGCAGTACTTC CAISGRGTGVEQYF
TRBJ2-5 - - TRBV5-1 TGCGCCAGCAGCTTGACCCCTAAAACAGGGTCCCAAGAGACCCAGTACTTC CASSLTPKTGSQETQYF
TRBJ1-1 - - TRBV27 TGTGCCAGCCGTCCCCTGGGACACACTGAAGCTTTCTTT CASRPLGHTEAFF
TRBJ2-1 - once TRBV29-1 TGCAGCGTGCTTAGCGTTAACAATGAGCAGTTCTTC CSVLSVNNEQFF
TRBJ1-5 - - TRBV28 TGTGCCAGCAGGCAGGGAGGAGGCAATCAGCCCCAGCATTTT CASRQGGGNQPQHF
TRBJ1-3 - - TRBV7-6 TGTGCCAGCAGCCCAGGGGCCAGAATCTCTGGAAACACCATATATTTT CASSPGARISGNTIYF